This T cell receptor (beta chain) was profiled in a study of beta chain features in type 1 diabetes. General study points: Sequencing used cDNA, and cells with high TCR expression could therefore be over-represented.

Over 95% purity was reached by all sorted populations. The study reverse transcribed the entire isolated RNA, so it sequenced expressed TCRB transcripts. Repertoires were generated with immunoSEQ multiplex PCR, while TCRdb's copy carries only in-frame clones and drops some. The repertoire has a few hundred thousand clones, around 14% of them found once; the top ten carry 0.03% to 0.04%. This clone was counted a few times. The antigen remains unidentified. This sequence was found in a man aged 30 to 45 in good health. The specimen was naive CD4+ T cells from blood.

The CDR3 nucleotides are TGCAGCGTTGGGGCCAGTTCCTACGAGCAGTACTTC. Residues: CSVGASSYEQYF. The V call is TRBV29-1, the J call TRBJ2-7; D uncertain. CDR1 SQVTM and CDR2 ANQGSEA come from the germline V gene. The CDR3 totals 12 residues. The germline V and J ends were trimmed by 4 bases and 1 base, with 8 bases remaining between them.